This T cell receptor (beta chain) derives from a study of blood T cells in healthy people across ages. The CDR3 is made up of 16 amino acids. V was pared by 3 bases and J by 7 bases, with 8 bases of the junction left unmatched. Germline lookup yields CDR1 MGHRA and CDR2 YSYEKL. Next came a second PCR, run for roughly 6 to 11 cycles, which used a sample-barcoded 5' primer along with a J-beta primer mix. Via MiXCR, TCRdb re-called the 5' RACE reads, giving one row per CDR3 protein. The sample gives approximately 730,000 distinct CDR3 sequences, roughly 45% of which show up once; less than 25% is in the top ten.

Sequencing was carried out using blood. The rearrangement uses TRBV4-1 and TRBJ1-6; TRBD1 matches 8 bases. This TCR derives from a woman aged 55-70 years in good health. CDR3 loop: CASSHLDRGGNSPLHF. CDR3 bases: TGCGCCAGCAGCCATTTAGACAGGGGTGGCAATTCACCCCTCCACTTT.